In its sample, the clone carrying this TCR beta chain was seen a few times. Its matching antigen is unknown. This specimen comes from a study of cytomegalovirus exposure and HLA in healthy donors. Overall study results and limits: Earlier findings revealed that most TCR beta V segments proved productive either about 87% or about 30% of the time. Altogether, 150 to 200 TCR beta chains were recorded as cytomegalovirus-associated.

The PCR had 60 Vbeta and 13 Jbeta primers. Libraries were prepared by immunoSEQ multiplex PCR; TCRdb keeps only in-frame clonotypes and omits some of them. The sample includes under 150,000 clones, approximately 72% of them seen just once. Looked up from germline, CDR1 is SGHTA and CDR2 is FQGNSA. The CDR3 consists of 16 residues. V trimming: 0 bases; J trimming: 2 bases; junction bases outside the gene matches: 3. This receptor was obtained from a human donor in good health. This rearrangement joins TRBV7-2 to TRBJ2-3, with 9 bases that match TRBD2. The specimen sequenced was PBMCs. The CDR3 reads CASSLAGTSFTDTQYF. The CDR3 DNA reads as TGTGCCAGCAGCTTAGCCGGGACTAGCTTCACAGATACGCAGTATTTT. Using reference TRBV7-2 and TRBJ2-3 for the parts outside the CDR3, the full variable domain is GAGVSQSPSNKVTEKGKDVELRCDPISGHTALYWYRQSLGQGLEFLIYFQGNSAPDKSGLPSDRFSAERTGGSVSTLTIQRTQQEDSAVYLCASSLAGTSFTDTQYFGPGTRLTVL.